These T cell receptor beta chains were read from a single sample in a study of T cell repertoires in cytomegalovirus infection. TCRdb used MiXCR to reprocess the reads, holding one entry per CDR3 protein. The sample records approximately 76,000 distinct CDR3 sequences, roughly 3.6% being singletons. The source material was PBMCs. The receptors were gathered from a human donor in good health (CMV status not recorded). Some clones in this sample may be carry-over from other donors' samples. Each CDR3 is given with its conserved first and last residue. A D gene is named only where the DNA matches it firmly. Clone size is shown for a subset of rows, as once, few, many or a class of expanded clone.

size,V,J,D,DNA,CDR3
many,TRBV11-2,TRBJ1-2,.,TGTGCCAGCAGGCTTGCCGGACGGCGAGCCTATGGCTACACCTTC,CASRLAGRRAYGYTF
many,TRBV28,TRBJ2-2,.,TGTGCCAGCACAGCGGCTAGCTCGGTATTGGAGCTGTTTTTT,CASTAASSVLELFF
many,TRBV7-2,TRBJ1-1,.,TGTGCCAGCAGTAGCAAGAGCGGGGGATCCACTGAAGCTTTCTTT,CASSSKSGGSTEAFF
many,TRBV7-7,TRBJ2-3,.,TGTGCTAGCAGCCGGACAGGTACCGTCCGGGAGCGCACAGATACGCAGTATTTT,CASSRTGTVRERTDTQYF
many,TRBV6-5,TRBJ1-3,.,TGTGCCAGCAGCGACAGATCCTCTGGAAACACCATATATTTT,CASSDRSSGNTIYF
few,TRBV19,TRBJ2-1,TRBD2,TGTGCCAGTAGTGCTCCTTCAAAGCTAGCGGGGGTCCACAATGAGCAGTTCTTC,CASSAPSKLAGVHNEQFF
many,TRBV6-2/TRBV6-3,TRBJ1-1,.,TGTGCCAGCAGTTACGCGCGCAACACTGAAGCTTTCTTT,CASSYARNTEAFF
many,TRBV4-1,TRBJ2-6,TRBD1,TGCGCCAGCAGCCAAGAACAGGGGTATGGGGCCAACGTCCTGACTTTC,CASSQEQGYGANVLTF
many,TRBV28,TRBJ2-1,.,TGTGCCAGCAGGGACAACAATGAGCAGTTCTTC,CASRDNNEQFF
many,TRBV6-2/TRBV6-3,TRBJ1-1,TRBD1,TGTGCCAGCAGTTACTCCAGGACCCAATCCCATCCCGACAGGGGCCTGAACACTGAAGCTTTCTTT,CASSYSRTQSHPDRGLNTEAFF
many,TRBV20-1,TRBJ1-1,TRBD1,TGCAGTGCTGGGGAGGGGGCTAAGGCTGAAGCTTTCTTT,CSAGEGAKAEAFF
many,TRBV20-1,TRBJ1-2,.,TGCAGTGCTAGCGGCGGGGGCGCCGGCTATGGCTACACCTTC,CSASGGGAGYGYTF
many,TRBV7-2,TRBJ2-3,TRBD2,TGTGCCAGCAGCTTTTGGCTAGCGGGGGGGCGGGGCACAGATACGCAGTATTTT,CASSFWLAGGRGTDTQYF
many,TRBV24-1,TRBJ2-5,TRBD1,TGTGCCACCAGTGAGACCGGGACAGAACAAGAGACCCAGTACTTC,CATSETGTEQETQYF
many,TRBV25-1,TRBJ2-7,.,TGTGCCAGCAGTGAATGGGGTACGCACCAGTACTTC,CASSEWGTHQYF
many,TRBV7-3,TRBJ2-6,TRBD1,TGTGCCAGCAGCCAAACGACAGGGTCTGGGGCCAACGTCCTGACTTTC,CASSQTTGSGANVLTF
many,TRBV11-2,TRBJ2-3,.,TGTGCCAGCAGCTACATAGGACCCCCGCGAGATACGCAGTATTTT,CASSYIGPPRDTQYF
many,TRBV7-9,TRBJ2-1,.,TGTGCCATATTAGGGGGGCCGGCCTACAATGAGCAGTTCTTC,CAILGGPAYNEQFF
many,TRBV7-6,TRBJ1-5,.,TGTGCCAGCAGCTTACAGTCGGGGACGTTAAATCAGCCCCAGCATTTT,CASSLQSGTLNQPQHF
many,TRBV30,TRBJ2-2,.,TGTGCCTGGGGGAGGAACACCGGGGAGCTGTTTTTT,CAWGRNTGELFF
many,TRBV12-3/TRBV12-4,TRBJ2-1,.,TGTGCCAGCAGCTCCCGAAGATCCAATGAGCAGTTCTTC,CASSSRRSNEQFF
many,TRBV28,TRBJ1-1,.,TGTGCCAGCTTCCCAAGAGTCGGGACGGCGCCTGAAGCTTTCTTT,CASFPRVGTAPEAFF
many,TRBV11-2,TRBJ2-5,.,TGTGCCAGCAGCTTGGGTATGAGGGATAAAGAGACCCAGTACTTC,CASSLGMRDKETQYF
many,TRBV7-2,TRBJ1-2,.,TGTGCCAGCAGCTTATCGCAGGGTTTGGGGGGCTACACCTTC,CASSLSQGLGGYTF
many,TRBV12-3/TRBV12-4,TRBJ2-1,.,TGTGCCAGCAGTCCTTCAGGGGGGAGGTCCTACAATGAGCAGTTCTTC,CASSPSGGRSYNEQFF
many,TRBV10-3,TRBJ2-3,TRBD2,TGTGCCATCAATACGGGGGGACCCACAGATACGCAGTATTTT,CAINTGGPTDTQYF
many,TRBV7-6,TRBJ2-4,.,TGTGCCAGCAGCCAGAACCCCGGGACTTTAAACATTCAGTACTTC,CASSQNPGTLNIQYF
many,TRBV7-2,TRBJ1-6,.,TGTGCCAGCAGCCCCGACCGGGCGTATTCACCCCTCCACTTT,CASSPDRAYSPLHF
many,TRBV7-2,TRBJ2-5,TRBD2,TGTGCCAGCAGCTCTGGACTAGCGGGGGAATATGAGACCCAGTACTTC,CASSSGLAGEYETQYF
many,TRBV6-2/TRBV6-3,TRBJ2-6,.,TGTGCCAGCGTCAGACCTTCTACTGGGGCCAACGTCCTGACTTTC,CASVRPSTGANVLTF
.,TRBV6-5,TRBJ1-1,.,TGTGCCAGCAAACCACAGAAACTTAACACTGAAGCTTTCTTT,CASKPQKLNTEAFF
.,TRBV4-3,TRBJ2-7,TRBD1,TGCGCCAGCAGCCAAGACCGAATCGACAGGGCACACTACGAGCAGTACTTC,CASSQDRIDRAHYEQYF
many,TRBV6-6,TRBJ1-6,.,TGTGCCAGCACACCCTCGCCCCCAGGGTCTAACTATAATTCACCCCTCCACTTT,CASTPSPPGSNYNSPLHF
many,TRBV7-2,TRBJ2-7,TRBD1,TGTGCCAGCAGCACCCAGTCCGGGACAGGGGGCCACGAGCAGTACTTC,CASSTQSGTGGHEQYF
many,TRBV15,TRBJ1-5,TRBD1,TGTGCCACCAGCAGAGAAATGGGACAGGGAGGTCAGCCCCAGCATTTT,CATSREMGQGGQPQHF
many,TRBV7-9,TRBJ2-3,.,TGTGCCAGCAGCGGGGGGCAGAAGTCAGATACGCAGTATTTT,CASSGGQKSDTQYF
.,TRBV28,TRBJ1-5,.,TGTGCCAGCAGACGGACAGTCAGCAATCAGCCCCAGCATTTT,CASRRTVSNQPQHF
many,TRBV5-4,TRBJ1-2,.,TGTGCCAGCAGCTTATTAGGAACGGAGGGCTACACCTTC,CASSLLGTEGYTF
many,TRBV30,TRBJ1-5,.,TGTGCCTGGAGTCGCGGCGGGGCACAATCTCAGCCCCAGCATTTT,CAWSRGGAQSQPQHF
many,TRBV7-2,TRBJ2-7,.,TGTGCCAGCAGCCCCCTAGCTAGAATCCGGGGCAGGCACTCCTACGAGCAGTACTTC,CASSPLARIRGRHSYEQYF
many,TRBV20-1,TRBJ2-1,.,TGCAGTGCTTATTGGGGGGCTAATGAGCAGTTCTTC,CSAYWGANEQFF
many,TRBV12-3/TRBV12-4,TRBJ1-5,.,TGTGCCAGCAGTCTACAGCAGCAGCCCCAGCATTTT,CASSLQQQPQHF
many,TRBV9,TRBJ2-2,TRBD2,TGTGCCAGCAGCCGACTAGCGGGGACCGGGGAGCTGTTTTTT,CASSRLAGTGELFF
many,TRBV19,TRBJ1-5,TRBD1,TGTGCCAGTAGGGCGGACAGGGGTAGCAATCAGCCCCAGCATTTT,CASRADRGSNQPQHF
many,TRBV15,TRBJ2-3,.,TGTGCCACCAGCACCGTCAACACAGATACGCAGTATTTT,CATSTVNTDTQYF
many,TRBV6-6,TRBJ2-1,.,TGTGCCAGCAGACACGCAAATGAGCAGTTCTTC,CASRHANEQFF
many,TRBV3-1,TRBJ2-3,.,TGTGCCAGCAGCCAAGCGGGGTCAGATACGCAGTATTTT,CASSQAGSDTQYF
many,TRBV6-1,TRBJ2-3,TRBD2,TGTGCCAGCAGTCCTTATAGCGGGAGCACAGATACGCAGTATTTT,CASSPYSGSTDTQYF
many,TRBV4-3,TRBJ1-1,.,TGCGCCAGCAGCCTTTTGGACACCCACGAAGCTTTCTTT,CASSLLDTHEAFF
many,TRBV2,TRBJ1-1,.,TGTGCCAGCAGGGGCCGAGGGGAGGACACTGAAGCTTTCTTT,CASRGRGEDTEAFF
many,TRBV2,TRBJ1-5,.,TGTGCCAGCAGCTGGACTCCCAATCAGCCCCAGCATTTT,CASSWTPNQPQHF
many,TRBV29-1,TRBJ1-1,.,TGCAGCGTGGCGATCCTGGGAACTGAAGCTTTCTTT,CSVAILGTEAFF